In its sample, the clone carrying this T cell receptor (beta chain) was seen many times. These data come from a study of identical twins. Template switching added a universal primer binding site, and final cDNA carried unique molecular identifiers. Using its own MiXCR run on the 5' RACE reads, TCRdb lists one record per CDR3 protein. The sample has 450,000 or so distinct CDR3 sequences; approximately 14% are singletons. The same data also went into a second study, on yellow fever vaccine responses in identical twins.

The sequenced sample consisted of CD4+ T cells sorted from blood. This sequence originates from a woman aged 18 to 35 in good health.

The DNA of the CDR3 is TGTGCCAGCAGCTTAAACGAGGATCAGCCCCAGCATTTT. Amino acids: CASSLNEDQPQHF. The chain recombines TRBV7-8 with TRBJ1-5, with D uncertain. V was trimmed by 2 bases and J by 5 bases, leaving 7 bases between them. The CDR3 extends over 13 amino acids. Germline-derived CDR1 and CDR2 are SGHVS and FQNEAQ.